Here is one T cell receptor beta chain with its context. What it binds is not known. Libraries were prepared by immunoSEQ multiplex PCR; TCRdb keeps only in-frame clonotypes and omits some of them. In the table there are about 150,000 clones, 88% of which are singletons. This specimen comes from a study of T cell responses to AZD1222 COVID-19 vaccine. The V gene end was trimmed by 5 bases and the J gene end by 3 bases; junction bases not matched to a gene: 8. Germline CDR1 SGHRS, CDR2 YFSETQ. The CDR3 totals 18 residues. Overall study results and limits: Only five to seven AZD1222 recipients tested seropositive at baseline.

Sequences were derived from peripheral blood, sampled on day 0 of AZD1222 vaccination. The TCR comes from an adult in good health. The V call is TRBV5-1, the J call TRBJ2-1, with TRBD2 matching over 16 bases. The chain's CDR3 is CASSSGLAGGLLYNEQFF. For the CDR3, the DNA is TGCGCCAGCAGTTCGGGACTAGCGGGGGGGCTGCTCTACAATGAGCAGTTCTTC.